This T cell receptor beta chain was observed in a study of response to subunit inactivated influenza vaccine. In this sample, this clonotype turned up a few times. Its antigen is undetermined. The ends lost 10 bases at V and 1 base at J; junction bases unmatched: 17. This CDR3 spans 17 amino acids. Germline-derived CDR1 and CDR2 are ENHRY and SYGVKD. TCRdb reprocessed the RT-PCR reads via MiXCR and lists one record per CDR3 protein. The data show roughly 760,000 distinct CDR3 sequences, with roughly 20% seen just once and more than 8.5% held by the top ten. Study-wide points: Only a handful of new T cells, the authors suggested, are recruited with each seasonal influenza vaccination.

The chain is built from TRBV10-3 and TRBJ2-3; 7 bases align to TRBD2. Sequencing used PBMCs from blood, obtained 4 to 6 days after vaccination. The TCR originated in a man aged 45 to 65 who received an inactivated influenza vaccine. The CDR3 nucleotides read TGTGCCACATCACCCCATGGGGGGGAGAGGGGCACAGATACGCAGTATTTT. The encoded protein is CATSPHGGERGTDTQYF.